The clone carrying this T cell receptor (beta chain) appeared a few times. This sample was taken from a study of blood T cells in healthy people across ages. Overall study: The capture of about one barcoded beta molecule per two T cells was achieved by template switching.

A second roughly 6 to 11 cycle PCR used barcoded and J-beta primers. Via MiXCR, TCRdb re-called the 5' RACE reads, giving one row per CDR3 protein. The sample shows roughly 2 million distinct CDR3 sequences, around half of them seen only once. Every participating donor contributed 8 to 10 milliliters of peripheral blood through a draw. V lost 2 bases to trimming and J lost 2 bases, with 9 bases between them. Germline V gene sequence: CDR1 MNHNS, CDR2 SASEGT. The CDR3 is made up of 14 amino acids. This chain connects TRBV6-1 to TRBJ1-2; D gene uncertain. The sequenced sample consisted of blood. This receptor was taken from a woman in her thirties or forties in good health. The CDR3 protein is CASSEMGRNYGYTF. The CDR3, as DNA: TGTGCCAGCAGTGAAATGGGCAGAAACTATGGCTACACCTTC.